A single sample gave rise to the 18 T cell receptor beta chains below, sequenced in a study of CD8 T cells in ankylosing spondylitis. TCRdb used MiXCR to reprocess the 5' RACE reads, holding one entry per CDR3 protein. The table includes around 330,000 distinct CDR3 sequences, 11% detected once. Sequencing input: blood, either unsorted or a sorted T cell fraction (not recorded which). These receptors came from a female donor with ankylosing spondylitis or in good health (not recorded which).

CDR3 in DNA: TGTGCCTGCTGTTTACGGGTTAGGGGACAGATCAATCAGCCCCAGCATTTT. Its protein is CACCLRVRGQINQPQHF. J is TRBJ1-5 and V is TRBV12-3 or TRBV12-4, with 7 bases aligning to TRBD1. V lost 11 bases, J lost 3 bases, and 19 bases stayed unmatched. The CDR3 consists of 17 residues.

Here the CDR3 DNA reads TGTGCCAGCAGCCCCCGACTAGCGGGGGCCAAAGATACGCAGTATTTT. Amino acids: CASSPRLAGAKDTQYF. This sequence joins TRBV7-6 and TRBJ2-3; 12 bases map to TRBD2. V was pared by 5 bases and J by 5 bases, with 8 bases of the junction left unmatched. There are 16 residues in the CDR3. Germline V gene lookup returns CDR1 SGHVS and CDR2 FNYEAQ. The full variable domain, with the rest looked up from reference TRBV7-6 and TRBJ2-3, is GAGVSQSPRYKVTKRGQDVALRCDPISGHVSLYWYRQALGQGPEFLTYFNYEAQQDKSGLPNDRFSAERPEGSISTLTIQRTEQRDSAMYRCASSPRLAGAKDTQYFGPGTRLTVL.

This clonotype came up many times. One junction end does not reproduce the germline sequence, and a read error may be involved. This sequence joins TRBV29-1 and TRBJ2-5; 10 nucleotides align to TRBD1. CDR3 size: 17 residues. CDR1 and CDR2 from the germline V gene are SQVTM and ANQGSEA. This CDR3 is CSAEKAGTGDFQETQYF. CDR3 DNA sequence: TGCAGCGCTGAAAAAGCCGGGACAGGGGACTTCCAAGAGACCCAGTACTTC.

The V and J genes are TRBV18 and TRBJ2-1, with 7 positions matching TRBD1. CDR1 KGHSH and CDR2 LQKENI come from the germline V gene. J lost 5 bases, V lost 3 bases, and 7 bases had no gene match. The CDR3 is 15 amino acids. DNA for the CDR3: TGTGCCAGCTCACCCCCCGGACAGGTAAACAATGAGCAGTTCTTC. Residues: CASSPPGQVNNEQFF.

This clonotype has ten or more counts. The chain recombines TRBV12-3 or TRBV12-4 with TRBJ1-1; D is undetermined. The length of the CDR3 is 12 residues. V lost 2 bases and J lost 11, with 12 bases in between. Here the CDR3 reads CASSLLPLAAFF. The DNA for the CDR3 is TGTGCCAGCAGTTTACTTCCCCTCGCGGCTTTCTTT.

There are many counts of this clonotype. J is TRBJ1-3 and V is TRBV10-3, with unresolved D. The V end lost 6 bases, the J end lost 0 bases, and 9 bases lay between the germline ends. Germline V gives CDR1 ENHRY, CDR2 SYGVKD. CDR3 length: 14 residues. CDR3 DNA: TGTGCCATCAGCGCAGGTTCCTCTGGAAACACCATATATTTT. Amino acid sequence: CAISAGSSGNTIYF.

This clonotype has a count of ten or more. This chain links TRBV7-2 with TRBJ1-5; unclear D gene. V lost 4 bases, J lost 4 bases, and 8 bases lay in between. Germline CDR1 reads SGHTA; CDR2 reads FQGNSA. The CDR3 sequence is 13 residues long. CDR3 coding DNA: TGTGCCAGCAGCTGGGCAGGTAATCAGCCCCAGCATTTT. This encodes CASSWAGNQPQHF. The full variable domain, in which reference TRBV7-2 and TRBJ1-5 provide the parts outside the CDR3, is GAGVSQSPSNKVTEKGKDVELRCDPISGHTALYWYRQSLGQGLEFLIYFQGNSAPDKSGLPSDRFSAERTGGSVSTLTIQRTQQEDSAVYLCASSWAGNQPQHFGDGTRLSIL.

This clonotype was picked up many times. This chain connects TRBV15 to TRBJ2-2; TRBD1 matches 10 bases. The CDR3 consists of 16 residues. Germline trimming cut 3 bases from V and 5 bases from J; bases unmatched to any gene: 6. The germline V gene encodes CDR1 LNHNV and CDR2 YYDKDF (reference sequence). This CDR3 reads CATSRGTGERTGELFF. In DNA form, the CDR3 reads TGTGCCACCAGCAGGGGGACAGGGGAGAGGACCGGGGAGCTGTTTTTT.

This clonotype appeared a few times. The chain uses TRBV20-1 and TRBJ2-7, with TRBD2 matching over 13 bases. The CDR3 covers 15 residues. After removal of 4 bases from V and 7 bases from J, the junction contained 10 bases not matched to a gene. Germline V CDR1 and CDR2: DFQATT, SNEGSKA (reference sequence). This CDR3 reads CSATWTSGRQGEQYF. CDR3 nucleotides: TGCAGTGCTACCTGGACTAGCGGGAGACAGGGTGAGCAGTACTTC.

Note on this clonotype: A much larger clone differs from this one at a single base, so this may be a read error. The chain uses TRBV20-1 and TRBJ1-1; the D is unclear. This CDR3 contains 14 residues. Trimming cost V 0 bases and J 4 bases, with 12 bases left between them. Looked up from germline, CDR1 is DFQATT and CDR2 is SNEGSKA (reference sequence). CDR3 in amino acids: CSARDVSASTEAFF. CDR3 DNA sequence: TGCAGTGCTAGAGATGTCAGTGCATCCACTGAAGCTTTCTTT.

V gene TRBV19 combines with J gene TRBJ1-2; possibly TRBD1 for D (5 bases). V shed 7 bases and J shed 4 bases, with 13 bases lying between them. The CDR3 covers 13 residues. Germline lookup yields CDR1 LNHDA and CDR2 SQIVND (reference sequence). CDR3 in amino acids: CASILGQGYGYTF. The CDR3 DNA sequence: TGTGCCAGTATATTAGGGCAGGGCTATGGCTACACCTTC.

There are a few counts of this clonotype. The V and J genes are TRBV27 and TRBJ2-3, with TRBD2 as a possible D gene (5 bases). Germline values: CDR1 MNHEY, CDR2 SMNVEV (reference sequence). The CDR3 runs 15 residues. V lost 5 bases, J lost 0 bases, and 12 bases lay in between. The CDR3 bases are TGTGCCAGCAGTCGGACTCCCCTTAGCACAGATACGCAGTATTTT. It translates to CASSRTPLSTDTQYF.

In this sample, this clonotype turned up a few times. CDR3 protein: CASSREVTTQETQYF. In DNA, the CDR3 is TGTGCCAGCAGTCGGGAGGTAACGACGCAAGAGACCCAGTACTTC. V usage is TRBV27 and J usage is TRBJ2-5, with 7 bases that match TRBD2. J was trimmed by 2 bases and V by 5 bases; bases with no gene match: 8. The CDR3 has 15 residues. Germline V gene lookup returns CDR1 MNHEY and CDR2 SMNVEV (reference sequence).

This clonotype occurred many times. This chain connects TRBV20-1 to TRBJ1-1, with D maybe TRBD1 (6 bases). Per germline, CDR1 DFQATT and CDR2 SNEGSKA (reference sequence). V was shortened by 2 bases and J by 4 bases, with 8 bases between the two germline ends. This CDR3 contains 12 residues. The CDR3 reads CSARQGTTEAFF. The CDR3 DNA follows: TGCAGTGCTAGACAGGGGACCACTGAAGCTTTCTTT.

This clonotype occurred a few times. A junction end diverges from the germline sequence, so it may reflect a read error. This chain uses TRBV20-1 with TRBJ2-7, with D possibly being TRBD1 or TRBD2 (7 bases each). Germline V gene lookup returns CDR1 DFQATT and CDR2 SNEGSKA (reference sequence). The CDR3 has 16 residues. This CDR3 is CSARGGGGSSSYEQYF. The CDR3 region has the DNA TGCAGTGCCAGAGGGGGAGGGGGCTCGAGCTCCTACGAGCAGTACTTC.

The chain is built from TRBV9 and TRBJ2-3, with 8 bases identical to TRBD1. The CDR3 contains 14 residues. Germline V gives CDR1 SGDLS, CDR2 YYNGEE. Trimming took 4 bases from V and 4 from J; bases not matched to a gene: 5. The DNA of the CDR3 is TGTGCCAGCAGCCCCCGACAGGGGCCAGATACGCAGTATTTT. Translating gives CASSPRQGPDTQYF.

The chain joins TRBV19 to TRBJ1-5, with 10 bases identical to TRBD1. The V gene end was trimmed by 6 bases and the J gene end by 4 bases; junction bases not matched to a gene: 9. The length of the CDR3 is 16 residues. Germline V CDR1 and CDR2: LNHDA, SQIVND (reference sequence). The CDR3 nucleotides read TGTGCCAGTAGGATACGGGGACAGGGGAGAAATCAGCCCCAGCATTTT. It specifies CASRIRGQGRNQPQHF. The full variable domain, in which reference TRBV19 and TRBJ1-5 provide the parts outside the CDR3, is DGGITQSPKYLFRKEGQNVTLSCEQNLNHDAMYWYRQDPGQGLRLIYYSQIVNDFQKGDIAEGYSVSREKKESFPLTVTSAQKNPTAFYLCASRIRGQGRNQPQHFGDGTRLSIL.

This clonotype has a count of ten or more. The chain uses TRBV5-5 and TRBJ1-3; no clear D gene. Germline CDR1 is SGHKS and CDR2 is YYEKEE (reference sequence). This CDR3 spans 15 amino acids. The V end was cut by 2 bases, the J end by 0 bases, with 9 bases between. The CDR3 loop is CASSFSSNSGNTIYF. CDR3 nucleotide sequence: TGTGCCAGCAGCTTTTCGAGTAACTCTGGAAACACCATATATTTT.